These T cell receptor beta chains were read from a single sample in a study of cytomegalovirus exposure and HLA in healthy donors. Profiled with immunoSEQ multiplex PCR; TCRdb holds only in-frame clones, not every one. The sample carries 50,000 or so clones, 65% to 85% recorded once. Sequenced input: PBMCs. The receptor set was obtained from a boy under 18 in good health and CMV-seropositive. CDR3s include the opening cysteine and the closing phenylalanine or tryptophan. Each record gives: D gene, V gene, J gene, clone size, CDR3 DNA, CDR3 protein. A D gene is named only where the DNA matches it firmly. Some rows have no size entry. The others give once, few or many, or a class for an expanded clone.

d_call: -; v_call: TRBV6-5; j_call: TRBJ2-7; clone_size: -; cdr3_nt: TGTGCCAGCAAGACTACCACGTCCTACGAGCAGTACTTC; cdr3_aa: CASKTTTSYEQYF
d_call: TRBD1; v_call: TRBV6-1; j_call: TRBJ1-6; clone_size: -; cdr3_nt: TGTGCCAGCGAGACAGGGTATTCACCCCTCCACTTT; cdr3_aa: CASETGYSPLHF
d_call: TRBD2; v_call: TRBV7-6; j_call: TRBJ2-2; clone_size: -; cdr3_nt: TGTGCCAGCACCCCCACGCGGGGGGAAGTCGGGGAGCTGTTTTTT; cdr3_aa: CASTPTRGEVGELFF
d_call: -; v_call: TRBV7-3; j_call: TRBJ2-2; clone_size: -; cdr3_nt: TGTGCCAGCAGCTTACAGGACACCGGGGAGCTGTTTTTT; cdr3_aa: CASSLQDTGELFF
d_call: -; v_call: TRBV28; j_call: TRBJ1-5; clone_size: -; cdr3_nt: TGTGCCAGCAGTTTGGGCCCAGGGAATCAGCCCCAGCATTTT; cdr3_aa: CASSLGPGNQPQHF
d_call: TRBD1; v_call: TRBV9; j_call: TRBJ2-7; clone_size: -; cdr3_nt: TGTGCCAGCAGCCCCGGGACAGAAGAATACGAGCAGTACTTC; cdr3_aa: CASSPGTEEYEQYF
d_call: -; v_call: TRBV5-1; j_call: TRBJ1-1; clone_size: few; cdr3_nt: TGCGCCAGCAGCTGGTCGACAGGCCTGAACACTGAAGCTTTCTTT; cdr3_aa: CASSWSTGLNTEAFF
d_call: -; v_call: TRBV5-4; j_call: TRBJ1-4; clone_size: -; cdr3_nt: TGTGCCAGCAGCTCCGGTGGCGGGCTCTCGAATGAAAAACTGTTTTTT; cdr3_aa: CASSSGGGLSNEKLFF
d_call: -; v_call: TRBV29-1; j_call: TRBJ1-1; clone_size: -; cdr3_nt: TGCAGCGTTGGGTGGGCCCCCCAGAACACTGAAGCTTTCTTT; cdr3_aa: CSVGWAPQNTEAFF
d_call: TRBD2; v_call: TRBV5-4; j_call: TRBJ2-1; clone_size: -; cdr3_nt: TGTGCCAGCAGCTTAAAAGCGGGGGTGGAGCAGTTCTTC; cdr3_aa: CASSLKAGVEQFF
d_call: TRBD2; v_call: TRBV27; j_call: TRBJ2-1; clone_size: -; cdr3_nt: TGTGCCAGCAGTTCGCCTCTAGCGGGGGGGGACAATGAGCAGTTCTTC; cdr3_aa: CASSSPLAGGDNEQFF
d_call: TRBD2; v_call: TRBV19; j_call: TRBJ2-5; clone_size: -; cdr3_nt: TGTGCCAGTAGAGACGGACTAGCGGGGAACCAAGAGACCCAGTACTTC; cdr3_aa: CASRDGLAGNQETQYF
d_call: TRBD2; v_call: TRBV5-1; j_call: TRBJ2-7; clone_size: -; cdr3_nt: TGCGCCAGCAGCCCAAGACTAGCGGGGTCCTACGAGCAGTACTTC; cdr3_aa: CASSPRLAGSYEQYF
d_call: -; v_call: TRBV13; j_call: TRBJ1-2; clone_size: -; cdr3_nt: TGTGCCAGCAGCTCTACGACAGACCTTAACTATGGCTACACCTTC; cdr3_aa: CASSSTTDLNYGYTF
d_call: TRBD1; v_call: TRBV27; j_call: TRBJ1-5; clone_size: -; cdr3_nt: TGTGCCAGCAGGGGACAGGGGATGCGCAATCAGCCCCAGCATTTT; cdr3_aa: CASRGQGMRNQPQHF
d_call: TRBD2; v_call: TRBV11-1; j_call: TRBJ2-1; clone_size: -; cdr3_nt: TGTGCCAGCAGCTCCGGACTAGCGGGGGACTACTCCTACAATGAGCAGTTCTTC; cdr3_aa: CASSSGLAGDYSYNEQFF
d_call: -; v_call: TRBV6-1; j_call: TRBJ1-1; clone_size: few; cdr3_nt: TGTGCCAGCACTTACATGGGGGGAACTGAAGCTTTCTTT; cdr3_aa: CASTYMGGTEAFF
d_call: -; v_call: TRBV5-1; j_call: TRBJ2-7; clone_size: -; cdr3_nt: TGCGCCAGCAGCTTGGCCGGGGACTGGAGCTCCTACGAGCAGTACTTC; cdr3_aa: CASSLAGDWSSYEQYF
d_call: -; v_call: TRBV27; j_call: TRBJ1-2; clone_size: few; cdr3_nt: TGTGCCAGCAGTTTTGCGGGGAAGGCGTATGGCTACACCTTC; cdr3_aa: CASSFAGKAYGYTF
d_call: -; v_call: TRBV5-1; j_call: TRBJ2-7; clone_size: -; cdr3_nt: TGCGCCAGCAGCTTGGCTAGGCCCAGCGACGAGCAGTACTTC; cdr3_aa: CASSLARPSDEQYF
d_call: -; v_call: TRBV6-5; j_call: TRBJ1-4; clone_size: -; cdr3_nt: TGTGCCAGCAGTTCCCCTCGGGCTAATGAAAAACTGTTTTTT; cdr3_aa: CASSSPRANEKLFF
d_call: -; v_call: TRBV5-1; j_call: TRBJ1-2; clone_size: -; cdr3_nt: TGCGCCAGCAGCCCCTGGGAGGGGACATCGGATGGCTACACCTTC; cdr3_aa: CASSPWEGTSDGYTF
d_call: -; v_call: TRBV6-1; j_call: TRBJ1-1; clone_size: -; cdr3_nt: TGTGCCAGCAGTGTGAGGCAGGGAGGGAACACTGAAGCTTTCTTT; cdr3_aa: CASSVRQGGNTEAFF
d_call: TRBD2; v_call: TRBV5-4; j_call: TRBJ2-1; clone_size: -; cdr3_nt: TGTGCCAGCAGCCCCGGGGGGGGACTAGCGGGATTACCCTACAATGAGCAGTTCTTC; cdr3_aa: CASSPGGGLAGLPYNEQFF
d_call: -; v_call: TRBV28; j_call: TRBJ2-7; clone_size: -; cdr3_nt: TGTGCCAGCAGTTTCAATGACGGGCTGTTGGGGGCATCCTACGAGCAGTACTTC; cdr3_aa: CASSFNDGLLGASYEQYF
d_call: TRBD2; v_call: TRBV29-1; j_call: TRBJ2-1; clone_size: -; cdr3_nt: TGCAGCGTTGTTAGCGGGGGCCGATACAATGAGCAGTTCTTC; cdr3_aa: CSVVSGGRYNEQFF
d_call: -; v_call: TRBV10-3; j_call: TRBJ1-6; clone_size: -; cdr3_nt: TGTGCCATCAGTGAGGCCCAGGGAGGAGGACCCCTCCACTTT; cdr3_aa: CAISEAQGGGPLHF
d_call: -; v_call: TRBV29-1; j_call: TRBJ1-2; clone_size: -; cdr3_nt: TGCAGCGTTGAGGGGGGGGAAGGCTACACCTTC; cdr3_aa: CSVEGGEGYTF
d_call: -; v_call: TRBV7-8; j_call: TRBJ1-5; clone_size: -; cdr3_nt: TGTGCCAGCAGCTTGTTTGTATCGCCCGGTAATCAGCCCCAGCATTTT; cdr3_aa: CASSLFVSPGNQPQHF
d_call: -; v_call: TRBV7-9; j_call: TRBJ2-6; clone_size: -; cdr3_nt: TGTGCCAGCAGCCACAATTCGGCGGTCTCTGGGGCCAACGTCCTGACTTTC; cdr3_aa: CASSHNSAVSGANVLTF
d_call: -; v_call: TRBV5-4; j_call: TRBJ2-1; clone_size: -; cdr3_nt: TGTGCCAGCTGGGGACAAAACAATGAGCAGTTCTTC; cdr3_aa: CASWGQNNEQFF
d_call: TRBD2; v_call: TRBV2; j_call: TRBJ2-7; clone_size: -; cdr3_nt: TGTGCCATCGAAGCGGGGCGCTCCTACGAGCAGTACTTC; cdr3_aa: CAIEAGRSYEQYF